A single sample is the source of the 19 T cell receptor beta chains below, sequenced in a study of control samples from healthy donors and cancer patients. TCRdb's table, derived via immunoSEQ multiplex PCR, lists solely in-frame clones and lacks some. The sample gives around 80,000 clones, over 75% of which show up once; around 5.7% is in the top ten. Sequencing was performed on blood. Every receptor here comes from a woman aged 50 to 65 in good health.

A single count supports this clone. V and J are TRBV15 and TRBJ2-1; 8 bases are shared with TRBD1. CDR1 is LNHNV and CDR2 is YYDKDF in the germline V gene (reference sequence). The length of the CDR3 is 14 residues. The V gene end was trimmed by 2 bases and the J gene end by 8 bases; junction bases not matched to a gene: 5. The CDR3 loop is CATSRTDRVDEQFF. CDR3 coding DNA: TGTGCCACCAGCAGAACGGACAGGGTTGATGAGCAGTTCTTC.

The V call is TRBV5-1, the J call TRBJ1-6; 9 nucleotides match TRBD1. V lost 0 bases, J lost 8 bases, and 6 bases stayed unmatched. Germline CDR1 and CDR2: SGHRS and YFSETQ. The CDR3 loop spans 16 amino acids. The CDR3 sequence is CASSLAARTGDSPLHF. The CDR3 region has the DNA TGCGCCAGCAGCTTGGCCGCGCGGACAGGGGATTCACCCCTCCACTTT.

The CDR3 DNA reads as TGTGCCAGTAGTATAGATAGACACAATGAGCAGTTCTTC. This codes for CASSIDRHNEQFF. This rearrangement joins TRBV19 to TRBJ2-1, with no clear D. CDR1 is LNHDA and CDR2 is SQIVND in the germline V gene (reference sequence). The CDR3 spans 13 residues. V was cut by 0 bases and J by 5 bases, with 5 bases left in between.

This rearrangement joins TRBV29-1 to TRBJ2-7; maybe TRBD1 (7 bases). The CDR3 length is 16 residues. Trimming took off 3 bases at V and 0 bases at J, with 18 bases between the two ends. Germline V gives CDR1 SQVTM, CDR2 ANQGSEA. The CDR3 loop is CSVEDPAGGSSYEQYF. The CDR3 nucleotides are TGCAGCGTTGAGGACCCCGCAGGGGGGAGCTCCTACGAGCAGTACTTC.

The genes are TRBV5-1 and TRBJ2-7, with 10 bases identical to TRBD2. The CDR3 length is 13 residues. V gave up 2 bases and J gave up 7 bases; unmatched junction bases: 3. CDR1 is SGHRS and CDR2 is YFSETQ in the germline V gene. CDR3 coding DNA: TGCGCCAGCAGCTTTAGCGGGGGGAGTGAGCAGTACTTC. It yields the protein CASSFSGGSEQYF.

The genes are TRBV18 and TRBJ1-2; tentatively, D is TRBD1 (5 bases). With 2 bases removed from V and 3 bases from J, the gap between germline ends came to 13 bases. Per germline, CDR1 KGHSH and CDR2 LQKENI. This CDR3 comprises 15 residues. In nucleotides, the CDR3 is TGTGCCAGCTCACCAAGCAAGGGGACGGACTATGGCTACACCTTC. Its protein product is CASSPSKGTDYGYTF.

The genes are TRBV11-3 and TRBJ2-1, with 8 bases aligning to TRBD1. CDR3 length: 16 amino acids. From germline, CDR1 is SGHNT and CDR2 YENEEA. The V and J ends lost 4 bases and 2 bases, in that order; junction bases with no gene match: 7. CDR3 amino acids: CASSSDRGMAYNEQFF. Here the CDR3 DNA reads TGTGCCAGCAGCTCCGACAGGGGTATGGCCTACAATGAGCAGTTCTTC.

The chain uses TRBV3-1 (or the pseudogene TRBV3-2) and TRBJ1-4, with D perhaps matching TRBD1 (6 bases). CDR1 and CDR2 (germline): LGHDT, YNNKEL (reference sequence). V lost 1 base, J lost 6 bases, and 15 bases lay in between. The CDR3 is 16 residues long. The CDR3 region is CASSQAGQYDYEKLFF. As DNA, the CDR3 is TGTGCCAGCAGCCAAGCCGGACAGTACGACTATGAAAAACTGTTTTTT.

This rearrangement joins TRBV6-2 or TRBV6-3 to TRBJ2-1, with D perhaps matching TRBD1 (5 bases). The CDR3 sequence is 14 residues long. Germline loops: CDR1 MNHEY, CDR2 SVGEGT. V was trimmed by 6 bases and J by 0 bases, leaving 9 bases between them. In nucleotides, the CDR3 is TGTGCCAGCAGCGAAGACAGCTCCTACAATGAGCAGTTCTTC. Its protein is CASSEDSSYNEQFF.

This clone showed up just once. V is TRBV6-5 and J is TRBJ2-5; TRBD1 aligns across 7 bases. V dropped 6 bases and J dropped 5; count of bases not matched to a gene: 9. The CDR3 covers 14 residues. Germline V gene lookup returns CDR1 MNHEY and CDR2 SVGAGI. DNA of the CDR3: TGTGCCAGCAGCCGCCACAGGGGCGGGGAGACCCAGTACTTC. Residues: CASSRHRGGETQYF.

The genes are TRBV2 and TRBJ1-2, with D possibly matching TRBD1 (5 bases). There are 14 residues in the CDR3. V gave up 8 bases and J gave up 7 bases, with 20 bases separating them. Germline V gives CDR1 SNHLY, CDR2 FYNNEI. The CDR3 bases are TGTGCCAGCGCGGGGGTGGGAGCAGGAGGTGGCTACACCTTC. It yields the protein CASAGVGAGGGYTF.

The chain couples TRBV29-1 to TRBJ1-6, with TRBD1 matching over 7 bases. Germline loops: CDR1 SQVTM, CDR2 ANQGSEA. This CDR3 contains 13 residues. After removal of 5 bases from V and 6 bases from J, the junction contained 4 bases not matched to a gene. CDR3 sequence: CSVFWTGNSPLHF. For the CDR3, the DNA is TGCAGCGTTTTTTGGACAGGTAATTCACCCCTCCACTTT.

This clone was counted only a few times. The V gene is TRBV9, the J gene TRBJ1-3; D is unclear. This CDR3 has 13 amino acids. Germline V gene data show CDR1 as SGDLS and CDR2 as YYNGEE. Deletions cut 4 bases from V and 2 bases from J, with 7 bases between. CDR3 DNA: TGTGCCAGCAGCTCCCGGGCTGGAAACACCATATATTTT. Translated, it gives CASSSRAGNTIYF.

The V and J genes are TRBV5-8 and TRBJ1-2, with TRBD1 matching over 7 bases. Trimming at V came to 3 bases and at J to 5 bases, leaving 10 bases not matched to a gene. The germline CDR1 and CDR2 sequences are SGHTS and YDEGEE. The CDR3 loop spans 15 amino acids. The CDR3 sequence: CASSYDRQGWYGYTF. In DNA form, the CDR3 reads TGTGCCAGCAGCTACGACCGACAGGGATGGTATGGCTACACCTTC.

This clone was recorded once. This chain connects TRBV18 to TRBJ1-1, with D perhaps TRBD1 (5 bases). Trimming stripped 2 bases from V and 4 bases from J, with 14 bases between. This CDR3 comprises 15 residues. Germline V gene data show CDR1 as KGHSH and CDR2 as LQKENI. The CDR3 nucleotides are TGTGCCAGCTCACCAGGGGCGGGGATGGGCACTGAAGCTTTCTTT. It encodes CASSPGAGMGTEAFF.

The chain recombines TRBV5-1 with TRBJ1-1, with D uncertain. Trimming stripped 0 bases from V and 4 bases from J, with 19 bases between. Germline V gene lookup returns CDR1 SGHRS and CDR2 YFSETQ. The CDR3 contains 17 residues. Written as DNA, the CDR3 is TGCGCCAGCAGCTTGGCCGCTAGGAGGGATAGCTCCACTGAAGCTTTCTTT. Protein: CASSLAARRDSSTEAFF.

The sample holds many counts of this clone. The V gene is TRBV19, the J gene TRBJ1-1; D call uncertain. Trimming took 7 bases from V and 11 from J, leaving 14 bases between them. The CDR3 loop spans 11 amino acids. The germline CDR1 and CDR2 sequences are LNHDA and SQIVND (reference sequence). CDR3: CASTDPPRAFF. The CDR3 coding sequence is TGTGCCAGTACCGACCCCCCGCGGGCTTTCTTT.

The chain recombines TRBV7-9 with TRBJ1-3, with D perhaps matching TRBD1 (5 bases). This CDR3 has 14 amino acids. The ends were cut back, 2 bases at V and 6 bases at J, with 11 bases in the middle. Per the germline V gene, CDR1 is SEHNR and CDR2 is FQNEAQ (reference sequence). The CDR3: CASSLQGKENTIYF. CDR3 DNA sequence: TGTGCCAGCAGCTTACAGGGAAAGGAAAACACCATATATTTT.

V gene TRBV11-2 combines with J gene TRBJ2-1; the D gene is possibly TRBD2 (5 bases). This CDR3 is built from 14 residues. Trimming shortened V by 1 base and J by 3 bases, and 7 bases separated the two germline ends. Germline V CDR1 and CDR2: SGHAT, FQNNGV. The CDR3 DNA reads TGTGCCAGCAGCTTAGGGACTGACTACAATGAGCAGTTCTTC. Protein: CASSLGTDYNEQFF. The whole variable domain, filled in from reference TRBV11-2 and TRBJ2-1, reads EAGVAQSPRYKIIEKRQSVAFWCNPISGHATLYWYQQILGQGPKLLIQFQNNGVVDDSQLPKDRFSAERLKGVDSTLKIQPAKLEDSAVYLCASSLGTDYNEQFFGPGTRLTVL.